This TCR beta chain was sequenced during a study of blood T cell repertoires in COVID-19. The overall study: T cells, B-cell-depleted T cells, or PBMCs provided the cDNA or gDNA that served as material.

Authors' analysis steps: Scientists estimated how many nucleated cells there were by amplifying reference gene primers. Only in-frame clones appear in the TCRdb table, and some are missing; sequencing was by immunoSEQ multiplex PCR. V and J calls and clone size are copied from that table; D and trimming were computed from the DNA. The sample records 450,000 or so clones, around nine tenths being singletons. CDR3 length: 18 amino acids. The Seattle patients, enrolled during active infection, were followed longitudinally. This TCR was recovered from a young man with COVID-19, enrolled during active disease. The chain carries TRBV21-1 and TRBJ2-3; the table calls TRBD2, which could not be checked here. TRBV21-1 is tagged as a pseudogene. Specimen: peripheral blood. The CDR3 coding sequence is TGTGCCAGCATCCCGAGGGGTAGCGGGAGCCCCTCCGGTGATACGCAGTATTTT. Protein: CASIPRGSGSPSGDTQYF.